This TCR beta chain is drawn from a study of identical twins. Germline CDR1 is MNHNS and CDR2 is SASEGT. V gave up 4 bases and J gave up 3 bases, with 12 bases separating them. The CDR3 spans 15 residues. There are a few counts of this clonotype. TCRdb reanalysed the 5' RACE reads using MiXCR and keeps one entry per CDR3 protein. The data show approximately 240,000 distinct CDR3 sequences, with more than 12% seen just once and around 9% held by the top ten. This receptor was taken from a woman aged 18-35 years in good health. The sequencing input was memory (CD45RO+) T cells sorted from blood. The genes are TRBV6-1 and TRBJ1-4; perhaps TRBD1 as D (6 bases). The CDR3 DNA follows: TGTGCCAGCAGTGCCCAGGGGAGGGCTAATGAAAAACTGTTTTTT. Translating it yields CASSAQGRANEKLFF.